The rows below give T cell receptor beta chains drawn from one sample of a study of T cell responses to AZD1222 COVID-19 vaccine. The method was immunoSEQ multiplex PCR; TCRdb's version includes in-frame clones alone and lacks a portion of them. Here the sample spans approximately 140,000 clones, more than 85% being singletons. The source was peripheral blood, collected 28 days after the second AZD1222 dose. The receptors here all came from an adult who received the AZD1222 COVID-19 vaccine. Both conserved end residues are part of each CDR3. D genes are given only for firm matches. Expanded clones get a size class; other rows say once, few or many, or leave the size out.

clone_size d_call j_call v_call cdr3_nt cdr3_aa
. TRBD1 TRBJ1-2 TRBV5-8 TGTGCCAGCAACCAGGGGGCAACCTATGGCTACACCTTC CASNQGATYGYTF
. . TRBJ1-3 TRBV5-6 TGTGCCAGCAGCTTGGTCTTAGGTGGCTCTGGAAACACCATATATTTT CASSLVLGGSGNTIYF
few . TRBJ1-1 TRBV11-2 TGTGCCAGCAGCGCCCCTGTGCAGAACCAGTTAATGAACACTGAAGCTTTCTTT CASSAPVQNQLMNTEAFF
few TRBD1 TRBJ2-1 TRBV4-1 TGCGCCAGCAACAGGGGTGGTAAAGACAATGAGCAGTTCTTC CASNRGGKDNEQFF
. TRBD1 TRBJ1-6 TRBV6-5 TGTGCCAGCGGCAGCGGGACAGACGGTCGACCCCTCCACTTT CASGSGTDGRPLHF
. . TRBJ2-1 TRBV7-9 TGTGCCAGCAGCTTTTCAGCGGGCTCCTACAATGAGCAGTTCTTC CASSFSAGSYNEQFF
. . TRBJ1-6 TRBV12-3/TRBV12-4 TGTGCCAGCAGTCCCCAAAGGGAATCGCCCCTCCACTTT CASSPQRESPLHF
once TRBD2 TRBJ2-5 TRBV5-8 TGTGCCAGCAGCCCGGGGGGACGGGAGACCCAGTACTTC CASSPGGRETQYF
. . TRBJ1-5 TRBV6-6 TGTGCCAGCAGTTGGGATAGCAATCAGCCCCAGCATTTT CASSWDSNQPQHF
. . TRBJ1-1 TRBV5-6 TGTGCCAGCAGCTTGGGGACCACAGGGATACGAAACACTGAAGCTTTCTTT CASSLGTTGIRNTEAFF
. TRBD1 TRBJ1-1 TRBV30 TGTGCCTGGAGCCCCCGGGACAGAGCTTTCTTT CAWSPRDRAFF
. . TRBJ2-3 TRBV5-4 TGTGCCAGCCAAAAGGAGGAAGGACGCACAGATACGCAGTATTTT CASQKEEGRTDTQYF
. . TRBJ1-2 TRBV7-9 TGTGCCAGCAGCTCGGTGCCCGGGGACTCCTATGGCTACACCTTC CASSSVPGDSYGYTF
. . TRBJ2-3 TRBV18 TGTGCCAGCTCACCGAGCACAGATACGCAGTATTTT CASSPSTDTQYF
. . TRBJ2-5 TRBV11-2 TGTGCCAGCAGCCGGGTAGAGACCCAGTACTTC CASSRVETQYF
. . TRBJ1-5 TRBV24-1 TGTGCCACCAGTGCGGGGACATATAGCAATCAGCCCCAGCATTTT CATSAGTYSNQPQHF
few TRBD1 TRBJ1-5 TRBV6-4 TGTGCCAGCAGAGACCGGACAGGGATAATATGTGATGTGGGCAATCAGCCCCAGCATTTT CASRDRTGIICDVGNQPQHF
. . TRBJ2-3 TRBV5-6 TGTGCCAGCAGCTTAATTCGAGATACGCAGTATTTT CASSLIRDTQYF
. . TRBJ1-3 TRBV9 TGTGCCAGCTCCTCCGATGGAAACACCATATATTTT CASSSDGNTIYF
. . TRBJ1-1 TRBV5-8 TGTGCCAGCAGCTGGGAGAGGAACACTGAAGCTTTCTTT CASSWERNTEAFF
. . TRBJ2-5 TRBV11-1 TGTGCCAGCAGCTCCGCGGGGAGAGAGACCCAGTACTTC CASSSAGRETQYF
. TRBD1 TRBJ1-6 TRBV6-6 TGTGCCAGCAGTCGCACGACAACAGGGGAGGCCTCCTATAATTCACCCCTCCACTTT CASSRTTTGEASYNSPLHF
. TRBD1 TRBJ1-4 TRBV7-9 TGTGCCAGCAGCTTAGGGACAGGGGGATATGAAAAACTGTTTTTT CASSLGTGGYEKLFF
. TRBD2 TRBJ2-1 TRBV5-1 TGCGCCAGCAGCTCACCAGGACTAGCGGGGGTCTATGAGCAGTTCTTC CASSSPGLAGVYEQFF
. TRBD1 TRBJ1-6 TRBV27 TGTGCCAGCAGTTCCCCCGCCCGACAGGGATATTCACCCCTCCACTTT CASSSPARQGYSPLHF
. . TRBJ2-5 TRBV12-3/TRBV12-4 TGTGCCAGCAGTTCTAGGGCGGGAGAGACCCAGTACTTC CASSSRAGETQYF
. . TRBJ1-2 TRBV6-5 TGTGCCAGCAGGCTCGAAGGGCAATTCGGTGGTGGCTACACCTTC CASRLEGQFGGGYTF
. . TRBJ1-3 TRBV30 TGTGCCTGGGCCTTGGGACCCACTGGAAACACCATATATTTT CAWALGPTGNTIYF
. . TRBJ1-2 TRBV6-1 TGTGCCAGCAGTGAAGCGAATGGATCCGATGGCTACACCTTC CASSEANGSDGYTF
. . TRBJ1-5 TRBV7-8 TGTGCCAGCAGCTTAAGCCGGGCTGTCAGCAATCAGCCCCAGCATTTT CASSLSRAVSNQPQHF
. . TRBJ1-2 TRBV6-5 TGTGCCAGCAGTTGGGACATTGGGCGGTATGGCTACACCTTC CASSWDIGRYGYTF
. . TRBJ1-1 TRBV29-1 TGCAGCGCAGTCGTTTACAGGGAAGGTACTGAAGCTTTCTTT CSAVVYREGTEAFF
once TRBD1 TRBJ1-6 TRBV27 TGTGCCAGCAGCTCGGGACAGTATAATTCACCCCTCCACTTT CASSSGQYNSPLHF
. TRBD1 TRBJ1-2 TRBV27 TGTGCCAGCAGTTCCGACAGGGGGGGCTATGGCTACACCTTC CASSSDRGGYGYTF
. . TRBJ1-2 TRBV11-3 TGTGCCAGCACCCCCGCCGGGAAAGCTCGAAAAGATGGCTACACCTTC CASTPAGKARKDGYTF
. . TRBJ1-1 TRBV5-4 TGTGCCAGCAGCTTGGACCCCAGGCCTACTTCTGAAGCTTTCTTT CASSLDPRPTSEAFF
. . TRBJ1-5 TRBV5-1 TGCGCCAGCAGCTTGGACGTTCAGGGGAACAGTCAGCCCCAGCATTTT CASSLDVQGNSQPQHF
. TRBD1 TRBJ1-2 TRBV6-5 TGTGCCAGCAGGCTACAGGGGGTTGACTATGGCTACACCTTC CASRLQGVDYGYTF
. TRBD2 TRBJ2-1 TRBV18 TGTGCCAGCTCACCAAGGGAGGGCGAGCAGTTCTTC CASSPREGEQFF
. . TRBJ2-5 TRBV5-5 TGTGCCAGCAGCGTCTGGCCGGGGGAGACCCAGTACTTC CASSVWPGETQYF
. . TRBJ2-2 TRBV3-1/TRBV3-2 TGTGCCAGCAGCCAAGATCTGGCAACCGGGGAGCTGTTTTTT CASSQDLATGELFF
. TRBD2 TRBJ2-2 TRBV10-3 TGTGCCATCAGTGGATCTCAATTTATGGCTAGCGGGGGGGCCGACACCGGGGAGCTGTTTTTT CAISGSQFMASGGADTGELFF
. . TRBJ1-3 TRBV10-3 TGTGCCATCAGTGCAGGGGAAGAAGGAAACACCATATATTTT CAISAGEEGNTIYF
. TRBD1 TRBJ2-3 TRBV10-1 TGCGCCAGCAGTGAGTCGACAGGGGACACAGATACGCAGTATTTT CASSESTGDTDTQYF
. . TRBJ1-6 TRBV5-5 TGTGCCAGCAGCCCGGGACTTGAGAGTAATTCACCCCTCCACTTT CASSPGLESNSPLHF
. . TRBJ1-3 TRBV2 TGTGCCAGCAGCTTCGGGACGTTTGGAAACACCATATATTTT CASSFGTFGNTIYF
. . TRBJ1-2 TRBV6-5 TGTGCCAGCAATCAGGGGATCAACTATGGCTACACCTTC CASNQGINYGYTF
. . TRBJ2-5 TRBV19 TGTGCCAGTAGTAGGGGTCTCTCGGGGCTAGAGACCCAGTACTTC CASSRGLSGLETQYF
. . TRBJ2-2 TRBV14 TGTGCCAGCAGCCAACTCGGAGGGTGGAACACCGGGGAGCTGTTTTTT CASSQLGGWNTGELFF
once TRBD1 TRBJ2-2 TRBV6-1 TGTGCCAGCAGTGGCCCAGACAGGGCGGGTGACACCGGGGAGCTGTTTTTT CASSGPDRAGDTGELFF
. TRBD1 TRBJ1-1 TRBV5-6 TGTGCCAGCAGCTTCGCGACAGGGGTTTTGAACACTGAAGCTTTCTTT CASSFATGVLNTEAFF
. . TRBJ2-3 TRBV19 TGTGCCAGTAGTATAAGCAGGGGCCTAGATGTGAATACGCAGTATTTT CASSISRGLDVNTQYF